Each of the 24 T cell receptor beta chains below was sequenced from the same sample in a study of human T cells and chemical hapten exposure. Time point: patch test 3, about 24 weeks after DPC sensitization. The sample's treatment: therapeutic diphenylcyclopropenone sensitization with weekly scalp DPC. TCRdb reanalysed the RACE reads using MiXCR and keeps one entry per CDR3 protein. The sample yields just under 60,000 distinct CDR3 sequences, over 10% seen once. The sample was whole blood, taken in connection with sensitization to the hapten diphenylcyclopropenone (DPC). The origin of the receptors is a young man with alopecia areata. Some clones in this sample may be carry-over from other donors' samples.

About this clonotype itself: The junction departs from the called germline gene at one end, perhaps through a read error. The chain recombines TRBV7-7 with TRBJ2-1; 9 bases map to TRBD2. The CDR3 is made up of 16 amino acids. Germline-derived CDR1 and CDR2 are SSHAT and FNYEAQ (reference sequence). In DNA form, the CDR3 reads TGTGCTAGCAGCCCCATTTTTAGCGGGGGCGGAGGTGAGCAGTTCTTC. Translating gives CASSPIFSGGGGEQFF.

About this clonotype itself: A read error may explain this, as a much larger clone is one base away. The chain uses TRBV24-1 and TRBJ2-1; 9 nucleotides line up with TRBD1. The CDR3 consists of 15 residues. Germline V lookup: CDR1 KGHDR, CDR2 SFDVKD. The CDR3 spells CATGDRDRVYNEQFF. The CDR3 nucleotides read TGTGCCACCGGTGATCGGGACAGGGTTTACAATGAGCAGTTCTTC.

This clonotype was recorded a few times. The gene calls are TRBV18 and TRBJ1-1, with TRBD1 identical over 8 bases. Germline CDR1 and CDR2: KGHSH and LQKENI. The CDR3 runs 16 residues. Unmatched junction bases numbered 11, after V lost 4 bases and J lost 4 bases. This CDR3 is CASSLTGTGLGTEAFF. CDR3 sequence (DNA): TGTGCCAGCTCACTTACCGGGACAGGCCTGGGCACTGAAGCTTTCTTT.

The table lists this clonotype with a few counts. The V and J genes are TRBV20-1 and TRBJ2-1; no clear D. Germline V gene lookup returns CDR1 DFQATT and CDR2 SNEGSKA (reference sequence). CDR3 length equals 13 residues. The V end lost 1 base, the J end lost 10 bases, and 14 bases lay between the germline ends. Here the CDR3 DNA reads TGCAGTGCTAGAGCAGGCACCCAACGGGAGCAGTTCTTC. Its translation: CSARAGTQREQFF.

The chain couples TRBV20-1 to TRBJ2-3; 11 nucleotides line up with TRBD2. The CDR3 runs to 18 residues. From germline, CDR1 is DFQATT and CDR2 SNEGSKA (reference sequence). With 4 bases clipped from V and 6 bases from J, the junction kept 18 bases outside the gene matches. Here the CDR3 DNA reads TGCAGTGCTACGGGCGTGGCTAGCGGGGGGACTGAGCTTGATACGCAGTATTTT. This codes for CSATGVASGGTELDTQYF.

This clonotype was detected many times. The CDR3 sequence is CASSLGGQGAFYGYTF. In DNA form, the CDR3 reads TGTGCCAGCAGCTTAGGAGGGCAGGGGGCGTTCTATGGCTACACCTTC. The chain employs TRBV11-2 and TRBJ1-2; TRBD1 matches at 8 bases. Germline V CDR1 and CDR2: SGHAT, FQNNGV. Trimming cost V 1 base and J 4 bases; bases outside gene matches: 8. The CDR3 has 16 amino acids.

The CDR3 here is CASSWDSKETQYF. The CDR3 region has the DNA TGTGCCAGCAGTTGGGACAGTAAAGAGACCCAGTACTTC. The V gene is TRBV7-9, the J gene TRBJ2-5, with 7 bases fitting TRBD1. V shed 6 bases, J shed 3 bases, and the junction held 4 bases outside the gene matches. This CDR3 contains 13 residues. The germline V gene encodes CDR1 SEHNR and CDR2 FQNEAQ (reference sequence). The complete variable domain, with remaining parts taken from reference TRBV7-9 and TRBJ2-5, reads DTGVSQNPRHKITKRGQNVTFRCDPISEHNRLYWYRQTLGQGPEFLTYFQNEAQLEKSRLLSDRFSAERPKGSFSTLEIQRTEQGDSAMYLCASSWDSKETQYFGPGTRLLVL.

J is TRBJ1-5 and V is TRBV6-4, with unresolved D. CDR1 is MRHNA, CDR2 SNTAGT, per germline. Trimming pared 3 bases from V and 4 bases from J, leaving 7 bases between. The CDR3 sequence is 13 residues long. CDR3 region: CASSEGRNQPQHF. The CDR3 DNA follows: TGTGCCAGCAGTGAAGGGAGAAATCAGCCCCAGCATTTT.

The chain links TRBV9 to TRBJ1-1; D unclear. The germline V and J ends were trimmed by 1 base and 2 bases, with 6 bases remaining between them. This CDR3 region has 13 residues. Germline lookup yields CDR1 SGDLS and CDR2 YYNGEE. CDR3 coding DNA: TGTGCCAGCAGCGTATCAGTTAACACTGAAGCTTTCTTT. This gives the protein CASSVSVNTEAFF.

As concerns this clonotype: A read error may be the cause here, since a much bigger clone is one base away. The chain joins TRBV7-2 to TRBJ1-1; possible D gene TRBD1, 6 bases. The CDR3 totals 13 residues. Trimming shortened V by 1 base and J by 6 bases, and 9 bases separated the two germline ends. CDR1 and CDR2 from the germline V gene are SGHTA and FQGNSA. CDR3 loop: CASSLDRVAEAFF. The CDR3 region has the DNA TGTGCCAGCAGCTTAGACAGGGTCGCTGAAGCTTTCTTT.

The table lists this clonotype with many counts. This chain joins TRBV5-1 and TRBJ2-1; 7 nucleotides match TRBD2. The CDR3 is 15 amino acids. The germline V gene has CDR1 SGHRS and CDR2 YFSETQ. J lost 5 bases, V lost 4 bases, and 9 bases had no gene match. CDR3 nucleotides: TGCGCCAGCAGCCGGGGACTAACGAGTGACAATGAGCAGTTCTTC. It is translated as CASSRGLTSDNEQFF.

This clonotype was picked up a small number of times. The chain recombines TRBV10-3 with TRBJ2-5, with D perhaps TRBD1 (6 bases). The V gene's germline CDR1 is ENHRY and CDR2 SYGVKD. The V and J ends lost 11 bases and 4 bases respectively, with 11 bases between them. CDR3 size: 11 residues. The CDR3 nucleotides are TGTGCCTCCAGGGGTCGAGAGACCCAGTACTTC. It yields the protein CASRGRETQYF.

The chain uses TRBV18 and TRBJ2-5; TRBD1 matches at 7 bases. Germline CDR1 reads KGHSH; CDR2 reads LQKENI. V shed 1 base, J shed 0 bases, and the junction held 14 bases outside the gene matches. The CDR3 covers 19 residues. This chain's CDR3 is CASSPREYEDRRYQETQYF. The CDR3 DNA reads TGTGCCAGCTCACCACGCGAATACGAGGACAGGAGGTACCAAGAGACCCAGTACTTC.

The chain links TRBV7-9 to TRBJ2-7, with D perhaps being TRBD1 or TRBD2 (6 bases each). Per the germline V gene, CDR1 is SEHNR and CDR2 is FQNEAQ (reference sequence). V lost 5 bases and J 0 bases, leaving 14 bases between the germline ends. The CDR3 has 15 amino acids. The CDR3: CASSPRDTTSYEQYF. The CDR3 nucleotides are TGTGCCAGCAGCCCGCGGGACACTACCTCCTACGAGCAGTACTTC. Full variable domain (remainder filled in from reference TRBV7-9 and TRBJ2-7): DTGVSQNPRHKITKRGQNVTFRCDPISEHNRLYWYRQTLGQGPEFLTYFQNEAQLEKSRLLSDRFSAERPKGSFSTLEIQRTEQGDSAMYLCASSPRDTTSYEQYFGPGTRLTVT.

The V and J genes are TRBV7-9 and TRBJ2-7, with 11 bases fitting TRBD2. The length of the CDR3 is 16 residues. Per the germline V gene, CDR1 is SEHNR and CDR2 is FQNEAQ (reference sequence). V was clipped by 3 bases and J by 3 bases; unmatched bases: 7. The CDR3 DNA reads TGTGCCAGCAGCTTCGCTAGCGGGGGGCGAGTCTACGAGCAGTACTTC. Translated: CASSFASGGRVYEQYF.

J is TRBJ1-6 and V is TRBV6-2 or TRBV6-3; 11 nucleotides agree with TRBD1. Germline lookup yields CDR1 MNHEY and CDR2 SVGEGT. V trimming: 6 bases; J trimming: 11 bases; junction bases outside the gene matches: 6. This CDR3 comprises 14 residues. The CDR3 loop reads CASRTGTGGTPLHF. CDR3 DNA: TGTGCCAGCAGAACCGGGACAGGGGGAACACCCCTCCACTTT.

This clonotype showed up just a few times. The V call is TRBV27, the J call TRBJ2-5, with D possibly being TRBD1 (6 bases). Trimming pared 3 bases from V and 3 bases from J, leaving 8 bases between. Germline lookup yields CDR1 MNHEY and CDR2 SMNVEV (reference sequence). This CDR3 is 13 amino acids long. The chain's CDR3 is CASSFNREETQYF. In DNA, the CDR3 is TGTGCCAGCAGTTTTAACAGGGAAGAGACCCAGTACTTC.

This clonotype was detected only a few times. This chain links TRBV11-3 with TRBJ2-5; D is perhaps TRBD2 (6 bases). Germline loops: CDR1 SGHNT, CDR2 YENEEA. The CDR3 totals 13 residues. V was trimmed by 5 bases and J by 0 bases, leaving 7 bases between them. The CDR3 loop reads CASSAGNQETQYF. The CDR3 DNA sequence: TGTGCCAGCAGCGCGGGGAACCAAGAGACCCAGTACTTC.

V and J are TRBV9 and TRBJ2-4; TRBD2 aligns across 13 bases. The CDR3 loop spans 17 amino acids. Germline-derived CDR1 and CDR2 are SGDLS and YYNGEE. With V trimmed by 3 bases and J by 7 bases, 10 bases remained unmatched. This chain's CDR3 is CASSAGILAGGHNIQYF. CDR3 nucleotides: TGTGCCAGCAGCGCGGGTATACTAGCGGGGGGGCACAACATTCAGTACTTC.

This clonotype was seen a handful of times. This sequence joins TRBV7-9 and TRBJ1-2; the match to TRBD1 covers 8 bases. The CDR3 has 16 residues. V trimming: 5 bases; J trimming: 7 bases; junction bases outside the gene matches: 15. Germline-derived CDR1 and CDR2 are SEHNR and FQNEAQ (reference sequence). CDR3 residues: CASSQQTGAGVRGYTF. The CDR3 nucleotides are TGTGCCAGCAGCCAGCAGACAGGGGCAGGAGTTCGTGGCTACACCTTC.

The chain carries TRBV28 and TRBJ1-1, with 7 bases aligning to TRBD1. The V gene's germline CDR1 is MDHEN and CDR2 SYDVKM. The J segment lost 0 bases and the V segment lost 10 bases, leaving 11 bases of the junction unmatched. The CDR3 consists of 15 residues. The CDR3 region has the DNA TGTGCCATTACAAGGGGGCCAGGGGTGAACACTGAAGCTTTCTTT. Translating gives CAITRGPGVNTEAFF. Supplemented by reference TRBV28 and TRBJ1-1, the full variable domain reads DVKVTQSSRYLVKRTGEKVFLECVQDMDHENMFWYRQDPGLGLRLIYFSYDVKMKEKGDIPEGYSVSREKKERFSLILESASTNQTSMYLCAITRGPGVNTEAFFGQGTRLTVV.

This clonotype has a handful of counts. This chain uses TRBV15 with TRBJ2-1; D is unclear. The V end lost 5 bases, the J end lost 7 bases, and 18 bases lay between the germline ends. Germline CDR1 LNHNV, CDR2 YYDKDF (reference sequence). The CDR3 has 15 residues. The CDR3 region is CATSHDTTVYNEQFF. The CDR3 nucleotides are TGTGCCACCAGCCACGACACCACAGTCTATAATGAGCAGTTCTTC.

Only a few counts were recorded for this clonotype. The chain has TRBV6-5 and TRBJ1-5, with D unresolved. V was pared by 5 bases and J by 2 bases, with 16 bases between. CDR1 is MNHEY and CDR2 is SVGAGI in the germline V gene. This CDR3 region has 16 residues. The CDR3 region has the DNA TGTGCCAGCAGTCCCGGCCCGGGATCCCGCAATCAGCCCCAGCATTTT. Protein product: CASSPGPGSRNQPQHF.

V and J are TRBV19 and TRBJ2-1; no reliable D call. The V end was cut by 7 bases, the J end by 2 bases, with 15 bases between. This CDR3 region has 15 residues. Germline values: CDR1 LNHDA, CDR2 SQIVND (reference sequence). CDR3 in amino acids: CASTPQGFPYNEQFF. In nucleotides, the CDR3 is TGTGCCAGTACCCCACAAGGGTTCCCCTACAATGAGCAGTTCTTC.